The source of this T cell receptor beta chain is a study of blood T cells in healthy people across ages. Remarks on this clonotype: The antigen remains undetermined.

PCR was performed a second time for roughly 7 to 11 cycles using a sample-barcoded 5' primer and a J-beta primer mix. Each cDNA molecule, via a template-switch adaptor with 12 random nucleotides, was tagged. One entry per CDR3 protein results from TCRdb running MiXCR on the 5' RACE reads. Among approximately 1,000,000 distinct CDR3 sequences listed, 40% to 50% were seen once. V lost 9 bases to trimming and J lost 6 bases, with 12 bases between them. CDR3 length: 12 residues. Regarding the study as a whole: CMV status of donors was not determined, possibly confounding expanded clonotype changes.

Total RNA extraction produced at least 6 micrograms (per sample) for the study. V is TRBV12-3 or TRBV12-4 and J is TRBJ2-1; TRBD1 is a possible D gene (6 bases). The sample was blood. This sequence was found in a woman in her sixties or seventies in good health. CDR3 DNA sequence: TGTGCCAGACAGGGACCGATCAATGAGCAGTTCTTC. It specifies CARQGPINEQFF.